The TCR beta chain under discussion was sequenced for a study of blood T cell repertoires in COVID-19. Study overall: Samples came from the United States, Italy and Spain, spanning acute and convalescent COVID-19. From T cells, B-cell-depleted T cells, or PBMCs came the material, which was cDNA or gDNA.

The CDR3 covers 14 residues. CDR1 GTSNPN and CDR2 SVGIG come from the germline V gene (reference sequence). V was clipped by 0 bases and J by 2 bases; unmatched bases: 2. Per the study methods: Amplified reference gene primers provided the basis for estimating nucleated cell counts. TCRdb keeps only in-frame clones here, not all; method: immunoSEQ multiplex PCR. V and J calls and clone size are given by that table; D and trimming were obtained from the DNA. This sample carries around 300,000 clones, 90% of them seen once, and the ten largest clones take approximately 4%. Cohort assignment relied on participant-reported clinical history.

The sample comprised PBMCs or T cells enriched from blood (not recorded which). This chain links TRBV30 with TRBJ2-7; 9 bases match TRBD2. The origin of this receptor is a woman younger than 30 with acute COVID-19. CDR3: CAWSVSGGPYEQYF. DNA of the CDR3: TGTGCCTGGAGTGTTAGCGGGGGCCCCTACGAGCAGTACTTC.